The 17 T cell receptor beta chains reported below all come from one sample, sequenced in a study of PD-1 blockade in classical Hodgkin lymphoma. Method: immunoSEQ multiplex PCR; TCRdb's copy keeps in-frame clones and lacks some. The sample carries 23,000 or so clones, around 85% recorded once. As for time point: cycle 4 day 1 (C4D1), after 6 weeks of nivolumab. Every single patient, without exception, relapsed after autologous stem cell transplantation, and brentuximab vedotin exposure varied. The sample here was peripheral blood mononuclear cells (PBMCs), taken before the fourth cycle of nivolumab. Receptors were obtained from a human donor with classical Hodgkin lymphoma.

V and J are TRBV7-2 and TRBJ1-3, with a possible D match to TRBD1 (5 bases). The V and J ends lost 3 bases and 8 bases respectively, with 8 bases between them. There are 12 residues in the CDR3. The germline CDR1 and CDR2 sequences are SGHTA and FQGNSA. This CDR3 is CASSLLGDTIYF. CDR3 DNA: TGTGCCAGCAGCTTGCTGGGGGACACCATATATTTT.

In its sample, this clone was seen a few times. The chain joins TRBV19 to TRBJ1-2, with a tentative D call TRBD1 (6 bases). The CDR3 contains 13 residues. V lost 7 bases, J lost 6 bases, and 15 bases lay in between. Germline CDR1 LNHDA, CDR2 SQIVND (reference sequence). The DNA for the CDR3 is TGTGCCAGTATAGGGGGTTTTGCAGATGGCTACACCTTC. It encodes CASIGGFADGYTF.

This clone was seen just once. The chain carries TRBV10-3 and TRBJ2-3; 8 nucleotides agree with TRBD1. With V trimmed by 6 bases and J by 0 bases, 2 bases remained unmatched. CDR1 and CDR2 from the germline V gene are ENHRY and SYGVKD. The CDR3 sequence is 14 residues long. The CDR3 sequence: CAIRTGVSTDTQYF. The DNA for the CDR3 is TGTGCCATCAGGACAGGGGTGAGCACAGATACGCAGTATTTT.

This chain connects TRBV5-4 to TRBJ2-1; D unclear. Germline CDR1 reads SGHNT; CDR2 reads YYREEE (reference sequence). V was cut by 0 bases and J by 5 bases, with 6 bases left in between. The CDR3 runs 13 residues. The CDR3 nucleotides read TGTGCCAGCAGCTTGGCCTACCACAATGAGCAGTTCTTC. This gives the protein CASSLAYHNEQFF.

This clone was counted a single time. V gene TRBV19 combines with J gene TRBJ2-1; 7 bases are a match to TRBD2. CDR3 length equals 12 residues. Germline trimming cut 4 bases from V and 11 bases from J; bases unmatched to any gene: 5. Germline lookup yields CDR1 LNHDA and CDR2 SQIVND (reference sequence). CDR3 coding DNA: TGTGCCAGTAGTAACAACGGGAGGCAGCAGTTCTTC. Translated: CASSNNGRQQFF.

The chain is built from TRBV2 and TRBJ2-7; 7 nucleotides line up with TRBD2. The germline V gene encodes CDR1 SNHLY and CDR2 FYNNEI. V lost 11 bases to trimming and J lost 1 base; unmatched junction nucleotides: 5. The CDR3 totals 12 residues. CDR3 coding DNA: TGTGCCTCGGGAGGACAATCCTACGAGCAGTACTTC. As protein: CASGGQSYEQYF.

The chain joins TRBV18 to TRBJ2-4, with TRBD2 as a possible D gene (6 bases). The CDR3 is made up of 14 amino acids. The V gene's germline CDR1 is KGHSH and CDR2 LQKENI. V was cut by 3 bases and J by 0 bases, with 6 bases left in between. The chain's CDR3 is CASSPGLAKNIQYF. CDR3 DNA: TGTGCCAGCTCACCGGGACTAGCCAAAAACATTCAGTACTTC.

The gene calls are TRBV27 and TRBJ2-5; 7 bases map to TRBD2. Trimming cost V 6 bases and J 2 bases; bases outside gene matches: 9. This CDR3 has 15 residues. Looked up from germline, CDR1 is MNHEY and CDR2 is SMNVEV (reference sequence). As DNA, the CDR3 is TGTGCCAGCAGCCCCCTTGGGGGGGGGCAAGAGACCCAGTACTTC. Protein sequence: CASSPLGGGQETQYF.

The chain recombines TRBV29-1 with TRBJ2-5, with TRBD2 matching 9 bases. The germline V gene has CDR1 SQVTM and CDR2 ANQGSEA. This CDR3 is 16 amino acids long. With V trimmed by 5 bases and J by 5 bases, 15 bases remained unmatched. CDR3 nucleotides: TGCAGCGTTCTAACCACTGGGCTAGCGGGGAGGGAGACCCAGTACTTC. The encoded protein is CSVLTTGLAGRETQYF.

The CDR3 region is CAWSLFQGFNEKLFF. The CDR3 nucleotides read TGTGCCTGGAGCCTTTTTCAGGGCTTTAATGAAAAACTGTTTTTT. This chain uses TRBV30 with TRBJ1-4, with D maybe TRBD1 (5 bases). Deletions cut 3 bases from V and 4 bases from J, with 15 bases between. The CDR3 sequence is 15 residues long. Germline-derived CDR1 and CDR2 are GTSNPN and SVGIG (reference sequence).

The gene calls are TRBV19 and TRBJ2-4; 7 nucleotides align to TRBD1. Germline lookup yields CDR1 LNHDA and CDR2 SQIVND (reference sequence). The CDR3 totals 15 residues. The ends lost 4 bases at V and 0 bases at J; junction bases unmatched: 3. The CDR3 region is CASSNRGPAKNIQYF. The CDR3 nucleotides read TGTGCCAGTAGTAACAGGGGACCAGCCAAAAACATTCAGTACTTC.

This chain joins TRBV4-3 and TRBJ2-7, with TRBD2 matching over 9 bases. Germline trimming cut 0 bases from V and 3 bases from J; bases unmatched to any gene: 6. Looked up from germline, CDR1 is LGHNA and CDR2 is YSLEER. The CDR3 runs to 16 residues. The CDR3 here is CASSQDRAGGDYEQYF. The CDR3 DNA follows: TGCGCCAGCAGCCAAGATCGTGCGGGGGGGGACTACGAGCAGTACTTC.

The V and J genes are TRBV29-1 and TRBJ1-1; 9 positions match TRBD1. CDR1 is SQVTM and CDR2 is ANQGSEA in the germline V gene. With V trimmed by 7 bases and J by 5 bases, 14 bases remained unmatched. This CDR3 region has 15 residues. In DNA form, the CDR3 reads TGCAGCGGTGGGGACAGGGTAGGGATGAGGACTGAAGCTTTCTTT. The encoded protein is CSGGDRVGMRTEAFF.

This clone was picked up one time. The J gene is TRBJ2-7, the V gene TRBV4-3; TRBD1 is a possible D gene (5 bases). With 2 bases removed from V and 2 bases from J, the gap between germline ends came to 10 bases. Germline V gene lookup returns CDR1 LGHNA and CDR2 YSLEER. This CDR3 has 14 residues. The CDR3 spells CASSQRQGAYEQYF. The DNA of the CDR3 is TGCGCCAGCAGCCAACGGCAGGGTGCCTACGAGCAGTACTTC.

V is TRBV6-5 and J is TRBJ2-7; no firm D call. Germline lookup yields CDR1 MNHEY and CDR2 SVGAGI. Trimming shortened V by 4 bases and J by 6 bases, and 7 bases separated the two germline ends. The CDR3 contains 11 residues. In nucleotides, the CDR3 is TGTGCCAGCAGTTCCCCCCTCGAGCAGTACTTC. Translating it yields CASSSPLEQYF.

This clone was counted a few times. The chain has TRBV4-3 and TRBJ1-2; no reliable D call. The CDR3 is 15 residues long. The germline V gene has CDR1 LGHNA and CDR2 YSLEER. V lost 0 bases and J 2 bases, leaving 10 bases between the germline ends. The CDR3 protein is CASSQEVIRNYGYTF. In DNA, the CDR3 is TGCGCCAGCAGCCAAGAAGTGATCCGGAACTATGGCTACACCTTC.

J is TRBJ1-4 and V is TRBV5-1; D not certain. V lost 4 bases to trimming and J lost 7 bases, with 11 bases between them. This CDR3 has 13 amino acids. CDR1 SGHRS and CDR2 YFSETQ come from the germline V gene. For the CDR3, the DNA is TGCGCCAGCAGCCCCGAATGGGGTGAAAAACTGTTTTTT. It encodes CASSPEWGEKLFF.